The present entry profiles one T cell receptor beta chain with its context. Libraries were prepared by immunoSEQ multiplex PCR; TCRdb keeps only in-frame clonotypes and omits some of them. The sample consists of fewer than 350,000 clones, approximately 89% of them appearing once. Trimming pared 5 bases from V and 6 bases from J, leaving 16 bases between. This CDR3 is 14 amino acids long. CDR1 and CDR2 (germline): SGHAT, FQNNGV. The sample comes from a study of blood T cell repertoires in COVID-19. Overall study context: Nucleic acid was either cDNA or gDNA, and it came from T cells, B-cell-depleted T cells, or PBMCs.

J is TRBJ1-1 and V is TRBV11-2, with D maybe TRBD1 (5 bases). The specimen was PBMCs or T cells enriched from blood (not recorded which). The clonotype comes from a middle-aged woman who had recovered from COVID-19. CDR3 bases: TGTGCCAGCAGCAAAGCGGGGGTGGTACCTGAAGCTTTCTTT. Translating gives CASSKAGVVPEAFF.